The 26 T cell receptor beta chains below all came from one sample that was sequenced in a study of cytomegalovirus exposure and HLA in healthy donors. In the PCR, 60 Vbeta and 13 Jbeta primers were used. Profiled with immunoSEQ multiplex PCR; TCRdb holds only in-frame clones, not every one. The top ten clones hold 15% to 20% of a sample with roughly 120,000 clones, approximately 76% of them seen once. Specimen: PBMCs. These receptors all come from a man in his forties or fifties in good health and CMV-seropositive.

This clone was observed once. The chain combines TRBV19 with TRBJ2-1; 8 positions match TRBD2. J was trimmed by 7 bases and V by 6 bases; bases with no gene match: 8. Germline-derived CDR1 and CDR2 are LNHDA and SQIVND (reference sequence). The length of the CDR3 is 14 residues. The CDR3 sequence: CASSGAGTSNEQFF. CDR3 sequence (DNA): TGTGCCAGTAGCGGGGCCGGGACTAGTAATGAGCAGTTCTTC.

CDR3 region: CASSLRQESTDTQYF. CDR3 DNA: TGCGCCAGCAGCCTAAGACAGGAGAGCACAGATACGCAGTATTTT. The rearrangement joins TRBV5-1 to TRBJ2-3; tentatively, D is TRBD1 (6 bases). The CDR3 is 15 amino acids. V lost 4 bases, J lost 0 bases, and 12 bases lay in between. Per the germline V gene, CDR1 is SGHRS and CDR2 is YFSETQ.

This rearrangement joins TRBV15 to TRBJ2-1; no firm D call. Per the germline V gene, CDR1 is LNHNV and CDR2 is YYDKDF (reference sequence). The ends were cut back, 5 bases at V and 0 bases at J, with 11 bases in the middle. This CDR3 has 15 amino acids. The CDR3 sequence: CATSGTAFSYNEQFF. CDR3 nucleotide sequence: TGTGCCACCAGCGGAACAGCTTTCTCCTACAATGAGCAGTTCTTC.

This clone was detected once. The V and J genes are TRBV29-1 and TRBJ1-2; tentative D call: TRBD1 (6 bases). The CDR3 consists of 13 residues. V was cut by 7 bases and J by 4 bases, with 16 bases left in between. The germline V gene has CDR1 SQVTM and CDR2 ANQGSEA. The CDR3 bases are TGCAGCGCCGCAGTGGGGGCGGGCTATGGCTACACCTTC. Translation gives CSAAVGAGYGYTF. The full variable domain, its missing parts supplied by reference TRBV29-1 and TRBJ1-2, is SAVISQKPSRDICQRGTSLTIQCQVDSQVTMMFWYRQQPGQSLTLIATANQGSEATYESGFVIDKFPISRPNLTFSTLTVSNMSPEDSSIYLCSAAVGAGYGYTFGSGTRLTVV.

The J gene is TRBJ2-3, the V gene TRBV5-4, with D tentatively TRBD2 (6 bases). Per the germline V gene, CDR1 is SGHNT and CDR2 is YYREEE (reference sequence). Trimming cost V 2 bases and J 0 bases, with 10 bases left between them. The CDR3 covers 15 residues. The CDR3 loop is CASSFALASTDTQYF. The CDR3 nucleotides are TGTGCCAGCAGCTTCGCACTAGCAAGCACAGATACGCAGTATTTT.

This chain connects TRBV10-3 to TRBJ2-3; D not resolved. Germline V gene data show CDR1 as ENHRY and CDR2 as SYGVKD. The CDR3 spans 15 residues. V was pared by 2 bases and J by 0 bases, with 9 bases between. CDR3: CAISEGGISTDTQYF. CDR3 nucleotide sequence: TGTGCCATCAGTGAGGGCGGCATCAGCACAGATACGCAGTATTTT.

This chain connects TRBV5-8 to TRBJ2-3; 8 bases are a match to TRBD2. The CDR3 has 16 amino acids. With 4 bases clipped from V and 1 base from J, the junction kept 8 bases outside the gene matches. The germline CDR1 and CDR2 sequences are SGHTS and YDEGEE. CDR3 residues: CASSLGRVSGTDTQYF. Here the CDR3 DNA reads TGTGCCAGCAGCCTCGGGAGGGTATCGGGCACAGATACGCAGTATTTT.

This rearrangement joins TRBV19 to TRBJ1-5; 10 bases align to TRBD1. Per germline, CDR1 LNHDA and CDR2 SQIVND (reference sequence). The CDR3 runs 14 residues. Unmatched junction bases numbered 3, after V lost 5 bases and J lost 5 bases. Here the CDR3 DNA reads TGTGCCAGTAGTGTGACAGGGGGCGATCAGCCCCAGCATTTT. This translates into CASSVTGGDQPQHF.

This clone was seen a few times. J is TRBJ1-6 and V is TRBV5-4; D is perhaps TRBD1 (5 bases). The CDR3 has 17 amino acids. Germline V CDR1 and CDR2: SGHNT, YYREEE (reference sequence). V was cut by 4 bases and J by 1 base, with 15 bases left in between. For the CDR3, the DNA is TGTGCCAGCAGCCCCAAAGGGGCGGATTCCTATAATTCACCCCTCCACTTT. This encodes CASSPKGADSYNSPLHF.

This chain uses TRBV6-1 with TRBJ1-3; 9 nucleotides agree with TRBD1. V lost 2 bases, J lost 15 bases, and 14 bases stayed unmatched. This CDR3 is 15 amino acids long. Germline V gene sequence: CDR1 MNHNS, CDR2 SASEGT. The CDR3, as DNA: TGTGCCAGCAGTGAAATACCGGGACAGGGTTTGGTCGGATATTTT. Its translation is CASSEIPGQGLVGYF.

The CDR3 spells CASSGEGRRPYGYTF. CDR3 sequence (DNA): TGCGCCAGCAGTGGCGAGGGGAGGCGCCCCTATGGCTACACCTTC. The chain uses TRBV10-2 and TRBJ1-2; the D gene is possibly TRBD1 (5 bases). CDR1 and CDR2 from the germline V gene are WSHSY and SAAADI. The CDR3 consists of 15 residues. The V gene lost 4 bases and the J gene lost 4 bases, with 16 bases spanning the gap.

The CDR3 spells CASSLKDRDNQPQHF. The CDR3 coding sequence is TGTGCCAGCAGCCTAAAGGACCGGGACAATCAGCCCCAGCATTTT. The rearrangement links TRBV11-2 to TRBJ1-5; the D is unclear. V was pared by 5 bases and J by 3 bases, with 14 bases between. The CDR3 length is 15 residues. The germline gives CDR1 SGHAT, CDR2 FQNNGV. The complete variable domain, with remaining parts taken from reference TRBV11-2 and TRBJ1-5, reads EAGVAQSPRYKIIEKRQSVAFWCNPISGHATLYWYQQILGQGPKLLIQFQNNGVVDDSQLPKDRFSAERLKGVDSTLKIQPAKLEDSAVYLCASSLKDRDNQPQHFGDGTRLSIL.

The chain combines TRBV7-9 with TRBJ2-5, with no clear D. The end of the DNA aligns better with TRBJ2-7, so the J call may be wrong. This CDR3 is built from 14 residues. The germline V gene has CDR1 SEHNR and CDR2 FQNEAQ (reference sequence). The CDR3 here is CASSFFTQTHEQYF. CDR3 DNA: TGTGCCAGCAGCTTCTTTACCCAAACCCACGAGCAGTACTTC.

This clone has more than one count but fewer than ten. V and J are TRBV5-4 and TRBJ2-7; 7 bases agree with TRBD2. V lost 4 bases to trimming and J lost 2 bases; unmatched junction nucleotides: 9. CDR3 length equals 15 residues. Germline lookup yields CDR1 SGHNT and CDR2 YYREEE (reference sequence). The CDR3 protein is CASSGYRGEAYEQYF. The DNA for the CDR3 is TGTGCCAGCAGCGGGTATCGGGGGGAAGCCTACGAGCAGTACTTC. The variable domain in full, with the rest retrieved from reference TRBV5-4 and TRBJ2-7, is ETGVTQSPTHLIKTRGQQVTLRCSSQSGHNTVSWYQQALGQGPQFIFQYYREEENGRGNFPPRFSGLQFPNYSSELNVNALELDDSALYLCASSGYRGEAYEQYFGPGTRLTVT.

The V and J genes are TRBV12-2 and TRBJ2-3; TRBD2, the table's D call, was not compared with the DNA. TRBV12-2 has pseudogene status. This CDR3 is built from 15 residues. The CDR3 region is CASPPSGGRTDTQYF. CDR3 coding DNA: TGTGCAAGTCCCCCTAGCGGAGGTCGCACAGATACGCAGTATTTT.

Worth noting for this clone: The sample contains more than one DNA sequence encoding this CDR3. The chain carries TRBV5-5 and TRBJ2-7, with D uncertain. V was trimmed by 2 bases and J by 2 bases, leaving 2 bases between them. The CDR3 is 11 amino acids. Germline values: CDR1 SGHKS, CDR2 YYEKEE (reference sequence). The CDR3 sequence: CASSFTYEQYF. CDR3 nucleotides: TGTGCCAGCAGCTTTACCTACGAGCAGTACTTC.

DNA of the CDR3: TGTGCCAGCAGCGTTACAGGTGCGAACACCGGGGAGCTGTTTTTT. Protein product: CASSVTGANTGELFF. This chain joins TRBV9 and TRBJ2-2; a possible D gene is TRBD1 (5 bases). V dropped 2 bases and J dropped 0 bases, with 8 bases sitting between them. The germline V gene has CDR1 SGDLS and CDR2 YYNGEE. CDR3 size: 15 residues.

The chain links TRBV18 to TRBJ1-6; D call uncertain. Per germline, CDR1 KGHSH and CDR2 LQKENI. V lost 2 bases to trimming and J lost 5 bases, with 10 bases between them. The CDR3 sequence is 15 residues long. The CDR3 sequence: CASSPMAADNSPLHF. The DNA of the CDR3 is TGTGCCAGCTCACCAATGGCGGCTGATAATTCACCCCTCCACTTT.

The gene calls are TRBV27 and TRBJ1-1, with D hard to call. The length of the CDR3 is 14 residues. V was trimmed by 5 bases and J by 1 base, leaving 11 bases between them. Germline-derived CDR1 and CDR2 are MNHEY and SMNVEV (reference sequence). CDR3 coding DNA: TGTGCCAGCAGTCCCAGTCGACAGAACACTGAAGCTTTCTTT. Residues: CASSPSRQNTEAFF.

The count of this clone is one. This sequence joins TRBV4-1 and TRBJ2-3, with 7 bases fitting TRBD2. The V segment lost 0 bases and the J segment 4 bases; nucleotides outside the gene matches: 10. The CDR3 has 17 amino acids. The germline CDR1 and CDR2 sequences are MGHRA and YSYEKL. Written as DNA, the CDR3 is TGCGCCAGCAGCCAAGATCCTAAGCGACGGGGGGCAGATACGCAGTATTTT. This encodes CASSQDPKRRGADTQYF.

The CDR3 here is CASSAPYRVAHIYNSPLHF. The CDR3, as DNA: TGTGCCAGTAGTGCCCCGTACAGGGTGGCTCACATCTATAATTCACCCCTCCACTTT. The chain joins TRBV19 to TRBJ1-6, with a tentative D call TRBD1 (6 bases). The CDR3 is made up of 19 amino acids. V was shortened by 5 bases and J by 3 bases, with 23 bases between the two germline ends. CDR1 and CDR2 (germline): LNHDA, SQIVND (reference sequence).

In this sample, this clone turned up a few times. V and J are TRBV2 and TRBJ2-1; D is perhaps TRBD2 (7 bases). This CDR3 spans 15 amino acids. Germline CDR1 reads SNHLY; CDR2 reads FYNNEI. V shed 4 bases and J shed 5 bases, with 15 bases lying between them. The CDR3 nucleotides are TGTGCCAGCAGTGTCGAACAGGGAGGGGACAATGAGCAGTTCTTC. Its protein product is CASSVEQGGDNEQFF.

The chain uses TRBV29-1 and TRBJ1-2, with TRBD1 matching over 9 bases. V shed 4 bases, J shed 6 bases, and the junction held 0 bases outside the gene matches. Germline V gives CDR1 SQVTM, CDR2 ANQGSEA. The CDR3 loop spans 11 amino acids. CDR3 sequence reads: CSVGQGDGYTF. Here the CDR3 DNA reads TGCAGCGTTGGACAGGGGGATGGCTACACCTTC.

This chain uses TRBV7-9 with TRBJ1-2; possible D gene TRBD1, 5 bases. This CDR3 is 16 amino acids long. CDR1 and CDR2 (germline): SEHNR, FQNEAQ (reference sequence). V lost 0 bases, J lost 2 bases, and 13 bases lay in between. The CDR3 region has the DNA TGTGCCAGCAGCTTAGCAGAAGGGGAAGGCAACTATGGCTACACCTTC. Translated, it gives CASSLAEGEGNYGYTF.

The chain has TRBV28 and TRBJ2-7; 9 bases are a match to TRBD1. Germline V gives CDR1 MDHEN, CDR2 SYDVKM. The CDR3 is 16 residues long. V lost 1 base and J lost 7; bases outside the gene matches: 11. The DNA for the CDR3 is TGTGCCAGCAGTTTATTACAGGGGGCGTTAGTTGGAGAGCAGTACTTC. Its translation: CASSLLQGALVGEQYF.

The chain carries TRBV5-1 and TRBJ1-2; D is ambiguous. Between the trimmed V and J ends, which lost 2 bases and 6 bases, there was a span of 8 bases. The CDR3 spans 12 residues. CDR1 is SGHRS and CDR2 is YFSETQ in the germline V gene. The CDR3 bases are TGCGCCAGCAGCTTAGGCCGGGATGGCTACACCTTC. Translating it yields CASSLGRDGYTF. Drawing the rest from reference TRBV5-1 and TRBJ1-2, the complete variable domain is KAGVTQTPRYLIKTRGQQVTLSCSPISGHRSVSWYQQTPGQGLQFLFEYFSETQRNKGNFPGRFSGRQFSNSRSEMNVSTLELGDSALYLCASSLGRDGYTFGSGTRLTVV.